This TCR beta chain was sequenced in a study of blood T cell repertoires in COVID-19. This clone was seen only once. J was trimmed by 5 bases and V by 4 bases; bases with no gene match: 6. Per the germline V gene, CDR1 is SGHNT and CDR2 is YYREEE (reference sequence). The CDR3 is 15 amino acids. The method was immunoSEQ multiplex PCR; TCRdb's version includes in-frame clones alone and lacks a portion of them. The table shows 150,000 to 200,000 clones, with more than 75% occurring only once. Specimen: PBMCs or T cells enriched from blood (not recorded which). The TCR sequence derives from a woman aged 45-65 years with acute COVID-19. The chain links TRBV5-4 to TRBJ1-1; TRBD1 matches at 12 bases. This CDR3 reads CASSGDRGRRTEAFF. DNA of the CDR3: TGTGCCAGCAGCGGGGACAGGGGGCGGCGGACTGAAGCTTTCTTT. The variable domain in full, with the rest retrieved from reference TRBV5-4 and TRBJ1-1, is ETGVTQSPTHLIKTRGQQVTLRCSSQSGHNTVSWYQQALGQGPQFIFQYYREEENGRGNFPPRFSGLQFPNYSSELNVNALELDDSALYLCASSGDRGRRTEAFFGQGTRLTVV.